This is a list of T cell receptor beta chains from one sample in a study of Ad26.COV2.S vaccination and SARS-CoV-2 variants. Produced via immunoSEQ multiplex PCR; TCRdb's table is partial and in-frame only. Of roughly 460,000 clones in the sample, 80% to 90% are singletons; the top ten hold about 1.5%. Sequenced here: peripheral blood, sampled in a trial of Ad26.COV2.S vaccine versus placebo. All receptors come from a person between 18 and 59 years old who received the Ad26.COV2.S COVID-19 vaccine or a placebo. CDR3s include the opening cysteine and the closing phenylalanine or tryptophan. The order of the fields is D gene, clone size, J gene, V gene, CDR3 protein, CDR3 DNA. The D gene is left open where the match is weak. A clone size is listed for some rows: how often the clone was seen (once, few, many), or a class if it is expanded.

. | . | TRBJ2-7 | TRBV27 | CASSLTSLYEQYF | TGTGCCAGCAGCCTGACTTCCCTCTACGAGCAGTACTTC
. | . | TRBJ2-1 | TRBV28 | CASSLRGSTYNEQFF | TGTGCCAGCAGTTTACGGGGCAGTACCTACAATGAGCAGTTCTTC
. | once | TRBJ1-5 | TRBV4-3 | CASSQDVGSNQPQHF | TGCGCCAGCAGCCAAGACGTGGGGAGTAATCAGCCCCAGCATTTT
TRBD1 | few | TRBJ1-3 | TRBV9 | CASGSNRGNTIYF | TGTGCCAGCGGGTCAAACAGGGGGAACACCATATATTTT
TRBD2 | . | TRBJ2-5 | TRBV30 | CAWNLAGGLGETQYF | TGTGCCTGGAATTTGGCGGGAGGGCTAGGGGAGACCCAGTACTTC
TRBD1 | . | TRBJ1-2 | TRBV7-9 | CASSLPRTGQSYGYTF | TGTGCCAGCAGCTTACCTAGGACAGGGCAGAGCTATGGCTACACCTTC
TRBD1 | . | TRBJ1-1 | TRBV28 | CASSLRNRGLDSEAFF | TGTGCCAGCAGTTTACGAAACAGGGGCCTGGATTCTGAAGCTTTCTTT
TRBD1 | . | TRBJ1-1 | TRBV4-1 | CASSQDLRQGAPTEAFF | TGCGCCAGCAGCCAAGATTTGCGACAGGGGGCCCCGACTGAAGCTTTCTTT
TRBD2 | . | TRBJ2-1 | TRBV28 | CATSGLAGVYPYNEQFF | TGTGCCACATCGGGACTAGCGGGAGTTTACCCCTACAATGAGCAGTTCTTC
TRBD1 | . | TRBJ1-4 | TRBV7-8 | CASSLVRVGQGNEKLFF | TGTGCCAGCAGCTTAGTTCGGGTGGGACAGGGTAATGAAAAACTGTTTTTT
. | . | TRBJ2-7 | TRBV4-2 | CASSQGTGSPRYF | TGTGCCAGCAGCCAAGGAACAGGGTCTCCAAGGTACTTC
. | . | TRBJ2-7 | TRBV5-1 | CASSLAFPLHGFNYEQYF | TGCGCCAGCAGCTTGGCCTTTCCCCTGCATGGGTTCAACTACGAGCAGTACTTC
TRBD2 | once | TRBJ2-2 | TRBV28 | CASRSPGTTTGELFF | TGTGCCAGCAGGTCCCCCGGGACTACGACCGGGGAGCTGTTTTTT
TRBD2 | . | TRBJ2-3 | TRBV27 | CASRSGGGTDTQYF | TGTGCCAGCAGAAGCGGGGGGGGCACAGATACGCAGTATTTT
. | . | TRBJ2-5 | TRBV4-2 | CASSQLAAGNQETQYF | TGTGCCAGCAGCCAGTTGGCGGCAGGGAACCAAGAGACCCAGTACTTC
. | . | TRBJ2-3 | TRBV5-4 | CASSGYQGDTQYF | TGTGCCAGCAGCGGATACCAGGGGGATACGCAGTATTTT
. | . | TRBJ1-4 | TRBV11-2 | CASSLNGALREKLFF | TGTGCCAGCAGCTTAAACGGGGCACTTCGGGAAAAACTGTTTTTT
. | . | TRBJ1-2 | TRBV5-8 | CASSLTGINYGYTF | TGTGCCAGCAGCTTAACAGGGATTAACTATGGCTACACCTTC
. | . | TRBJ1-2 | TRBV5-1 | CASSLDRSYGYTF | TGCGCCAGCAGCTTGGATCGTAGCTATGGCTACACCTTC
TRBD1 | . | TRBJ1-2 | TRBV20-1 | CSANDRAEGYTF | TGCAGTGCTAATGACAGGGCGGAAGGCTACACCTTC
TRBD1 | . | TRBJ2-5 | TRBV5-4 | CASSPDRGRWETQYF | TGTGCCAGCAGCCCGGACAGGGGGCGCTGGGAGACCCAGTACTTC
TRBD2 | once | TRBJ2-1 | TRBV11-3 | CASSLGETSGGYNEQFF | TGTGCCAGCAGCTTAGGAGAGACTAGCGGGGGGTACAATGAGCAGTTCTTC
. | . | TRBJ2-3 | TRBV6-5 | CASSSDGFRDTQYF | TGTGCCAGCAGTTCGGACGGGTTTAGAGATACGCAGTATTTT
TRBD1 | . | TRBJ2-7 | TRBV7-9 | CASSRTGQGSRGPYF | TGTGCCAGCAGCCGCACGGGACAGGGATCAAGAGGGCCTTACTTC
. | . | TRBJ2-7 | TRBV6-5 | CASDGTTERYEQYF | TGTGCCTCCGACGGGACGACAGAGAGATACGAGCAGTACTTC
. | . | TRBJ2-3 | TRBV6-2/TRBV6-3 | CASSSTTDTQYF | TGTGCCAGCAGTTCAACCACAGATACGCAGTATTTT
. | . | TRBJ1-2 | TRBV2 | CASRANTGIYGYTF | TGTGCCAGCAGGGCCAATACAGGAATCTATGGCTACACCTTC
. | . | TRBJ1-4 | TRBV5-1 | CASSLDTQATNEKLFF | TGCGCCAGCAGCTTGGATACACAGGCAACTAATGAAAAACTGTTTTTT
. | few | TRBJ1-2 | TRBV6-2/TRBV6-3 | CASSYAGARNNGYTF | TGTGCCAGCAGTTACGCCGGGGCGCGAAATAATGGCTACACCTTC
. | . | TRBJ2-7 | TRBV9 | CASSVGAPIGYEQYF | TGTGCCAGCAGCGTAGGGGCACCCATTGGTTACGAGCAGTACTTC
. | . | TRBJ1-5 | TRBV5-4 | CASSHVNQPQHF | TGTGCCAGCAGCCATGTGAATCAGCCCCAGCATTTT
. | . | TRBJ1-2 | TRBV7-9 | CASSLANYGYTF | TGTGCCAGCAGCTTAGCTAACTATGGCTACACCTTC
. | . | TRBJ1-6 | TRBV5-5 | CASSFQQQYNSPLHF | TGTGCCAGCAGCTTTCAACAGCAGTATAATTCACCCCTCCACTTT
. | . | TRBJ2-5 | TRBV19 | CASSIGEGTQYF | TGTGCCAGTAGTATAGGAGAGGGGACCCAGTACTTC